One sample yielded the 25 T cell receptor beta chains listed below, sequenced in a study of stem cell transplantation in POMP-related autoinflammatory disease. Produced via immunoSEQ multiplex PCR; TCRdb's table is partial and in-frame only. The repertoire has about 26,000 clones, around four fifths of them found once; the top ten carry around 2.4%. The material sequenced was CD4+ T cells from PBMCs, taken before stem cell transplantation. All receptors come from a human donor with POMP-related autoinflammation and immune dysregulation (PRAID).

The chain has TRBV5-6 and TRBJ1-2; maybe TRBD1 (6 bases). In germline, CDR1 is SGHDT, CDR2 YYEEEE. The CDR3 contains 17 residues. V was pared by 2 bases and J by 4 bases, with 21 bases between. CDR3 sequence: CASSLSPWGLATYGYTF. For the CDR3, the DNA is TGTGCCAGCAGCTTAAGTCCTTGGGGGCTGGCTACCTATGGCTACACCTTC.

This clone was counted a single time. The chain uses TRBV28 and TRBJ1-2, with D unclear. The CDR3 sequence is 14 residues long. Between the trimmed V and J ends, which lost 9 bases and 9 bases, there was a span of 23 bases. Germline CDR1 MDHEN, CDR2 SYDVKM. CDR3 DNA: TGTGCCAGTGCAAGCGGAGCCCTGCCTATTAGCTACACCTTC. Protein: CASASGALPISYTF.

This sequence joins TRBV5-1 and TRBJ2-3, with 7 bases matching TRBD2. The CDR3 totals 15 residues. With V trimmed by 0 bases and J by 10 bases, 11 bases remained unmatched. Germline V gene lookup returns CDR1 SGHRS and CDR2 YFSETQ. This CDR3 is CASSLALSSGPAQYF. The CDR3 nucleotides read TGCGCCAGCAGCTTGGCCCTCTCTAGCGGTCCCGCGCAGTATTTT.

The rearrangement joins TRBV30 to TRBJ1-1; perhaps TRBD1 as D (5 bases). Per germline, CDR1 GTSNPN and CDR2 SVGIG (reference sequence). This CDR3 comprises 14 residues. Trimming removed 0 bases at V and 3 bases at J, with 11 bases between. The CDR3 reads CAWSVVPGDTEAFF. The CDR3 nucleotides read TGTGCCTGGAGTGTAGTCCCGGGGGACACTGAAGCTTTCTTT.

V and J are TRBV2 and TRBJ2-1, with TRBD2 matching over 13 bases. The CDR3 extends over 15 amino acids. Germline V gene lookup returns CDR1 SNHLY and CDR2 FYNNEI. J gave up 7 bases and V 6 bases, and 6 bases lay outside the gene matches. In DNA form, the CDR3 reads TGTGCCAGCAGACCTGGGACTAGCGGGACTAATGAGCAGTTCTTC. Its protein is CASRPGTSGTNEQFF.

The table lists this clone with a few counts. The rearrangement joins TRBV2 to TRBJ1-2; D might be TRBD1 (6 bases). The V and J ends lost 4 bases and 8 bases respectively, with 20 bases between them. This CDR3 contains 15 residues. Germline V lookup: CDR1 SNHLY, CDR2 FYNNEI. DNA of the CDR3: TGTGCCAGCAGTGTTAGCCACAGGGAAGGTAGGGGCTACACCTTC. The encoded protein is CASSVSHREGRGYTF.

The chain recombines TRBV19 with TRBJ1-4, with D unresolved. Looked up from germline, CDR1 is LNHDA and CDR2 is SQIVND (reference sequence). The CDR3 has 15 residues. V was pared by 1 base and J by 8 bases, with 14 bases between. CDR3 protein: CASSIAGSRREKLFF. The CDR3 DNA reads TGTGCCAGTAGTATAGCTGGCAGTAGAAGGGAAAAACTGTTTTTT.

This clone has just a few counts. This chain connects TRBV6-6 to TRBJ1-2; D gene uncertain. This CDR3 has 14 residues. Trimming shortened V by 2 bases and J by 0 bases, and 7 bases separated the two germline ends. Germline values: CDR1 MNHNY, CDR2 SVGAGI (reference sequence). The CDR3 sequence is CASSYRHTNYGYTF. The CDR3 region has the DNA TGTGCCAGCAGTTACCGACATACTAACTATGGCTACACCTTC.

This clone was counted a single time. The CDR3 spells CASSSRGPAGADTQYF. For the CDR3, the DNA is TGTGCCAGTAGTTCTAGAGGACCTGCGGGCGCAGATACGCAGTATTTT. The chain is built from TRBV19 and TRBJ2-3; D possibly corresponds to TRBD2 (5 bases). The CDR3 is 16 amino acids. V lost 5 bases, J lost 4 bases, and 19 bases lay in between. From germline, CDR1 is LNHDA and CDR2 SQIVND (reference sequence). The full variable domain, its missing parts supplied by reference TRBV19 and TRBJ2-3, is DGGITQSPKYLFRKEGQNVTLSCEQNLNHDAMYWYRQDPGQGLRLIYYSQIVNDFQKGDIAEGYSVSREKKESFPLTVTSAQKNPTAFYLCASSSRGPAGADTQYFGPGTRLTVL.

The genes are TRBV13 and TRBJ2-6; D perhaps matches TRBD2 (5 bases). CDR3 length equals 18 residues. The germline CDR1 and CDR2 sequences are PRHDT and FYEKMQ (reference sequence). V gave up 5 bases and J gave up 0 bases, with 17 bases separating them. This CDR3 is CASSPRTAVSSGANVLTF. The CDR3 region has the DNA TGTGCCAGCAGCCCCCGGACTGCCGTCAGCTCTGGGGCCAACGTCCTGACTTTC.

This chain connects TRBV21-1 to TRBJ2-3; the D segment call TRBD2 is taken from the table without a DNA check. TRBV21-1 is a recognized pseudogene. The CDR3 spans 12 residues. In nucleotides, the CDR3 is TGTGCCAGCGGGGGGGCACAAGATACGCAGTATTTT. It encodes CASGGAQDTQYF.

This clone was detected once. The genes are TRBV6-5 and TRBJ1-1, with D perhaps TRBD1 (5 bases). V was shortened by 2 bases and J by 5 bases, with 15 bases between the two germline ends. The CDR3 runs 15 residues. Per the germline V gene, CDR1 is MNHEY and CDR2 is SVGAGI. The CDR3 is CASSYLGVRRTEAFF. The CDR3, as DNA: TGTGCCAGCAGTTACCTAGGGGTAAGGAGGACTGAAGCTTTCTTT.

The chain couples TRBV6-1 to TRBJ1-1; D possibly corresponds to TRBD1 (5 bases). Trimming removed 8 bases from V and 6 bases from J, with 19 bases in between. Germline loops: CDR1 MNHNS, CDR2 SASEGT. There are 14 residues in the CDR3. CDR3: CASSPGPGVAEAFF. In DNA, the CDR3 is TGTGCCAGCTCCCCGGGCCCGGGGGTCGCTGAAGCTTTCTTT.

The chain links TRBV2 to TRBJ2-7, with 8 positions matching TRBD2. From germline, CDR1 is SNHLY and CDR2 FYNNEI. CDR3 length: 20 residues. With 4 bases clipped from V and 1 base from J, the junction kept 21 bases outside the gene matches. DNA for the CDR3: TGTGCCAGCAGTGTCCGTTCCAATCCACCCGGGAGGGCCCTTTCCTACGAGCAGTACTTC. This translates into CASSVRSNPPGRALSYEQYF. The entire variable domain, with the rest obtained from reference TRBV2 and TRBJ2-7, is as follows: EPEVTQTPSHQVTQMGQEVILRCVPISNHLYFYWYRQILGQKVEFLVSFYNNEISEKSEIFDDQFSVERPDGSNFTLKIRSTKLEDSAMYFCASSVRSNPPGRALSYEQYFGPGTRLTVT.

This chain connects TRBV5-5 to TRBJ1-3; possibly TRBD1 for D (6 bases). The CDR3 runs 16 residues. CDR1 is SGHKS and CDR2 is YYEKEE in the germline V gene (reference sequence). Trimming took 5 bases from V and 0 from J, leaving 15 bases between them. The CDR3: CASRPTTGTSGNTIYF. CDR3 sequence (DNA): TGTGCCAGCAGACCCACAACAGGGACCTCTGGAAACACCATATATTTT.

The rearrangement joins TRBV28 to TRBJ1-1, with unresolved D. Germline V gene sequence: CDR1 MDHEN, CDR2 SYDVKM. This CDR3 has 14 amino acids. Trimming took 5 bases from V and 0 from J, leaving 10 bases between them. CDR3 sequence (DNA): TGTGCCAGCAGTCCCCCCCCCTTGAACACTGAAGCTTTCTTT. Translated, it gives CASSPPPLNTEAFF.

This chain connects TRBV18 to TRBJ2-7; maybe TRBD1 (6 bases). The V end lost 6 bases, the J end lost 5 bases, and 20 bases lay between the germline ends. Looked up from germline, CDR1 is KGHSH and CDR2 is LQKENI. The CDR3 extends over 15 amino acids. In nucleotides, the CDR3 is TGTGCCAGCTCCCAACGCCCGGGGACATACAACGAGCAGTACTTC. As protein: CASSQRPGTYNEQYF.

The V gene is TRBV19, the J gene TRBJ1-4; no clear D. The CDR3 loop spans 15 amino acids. Germline CDR1 and CDR2: LNHDA and SQIVND (reference sequence). The V and J ends lost 1 base and 3 bases respectively, with 9 bases between them. The CDR3 loop reads CASSIGGTPNEKLFF. CDR3 coding DNA: TGTGCCAGTAGTATAGGGGGTACCCCTAATGAAAAACTGTTTTTT. Variable domain in full (rest from reference TRBV19 and TRBJ1-4): DGGITQSPKYLFRKEGQNVTLSCEQNLNHDAMYWYRQDPGQGLRLIYYSQIVNDFQKGDIAEGYSVSREKKESFPLTVTSAQKNPTAFYLCASSIGGTPNEKLFFGSGTQLSVL.

The chain employs TRBV19 and TRBJ1-5; 10 bases map to TRBD1. Trimming at V came to 6 bases and at J to 0 bases, leaving 8 bases not matched to a gene. The CDR3 is made up of 17 amino acids. CDR1 and CDR2 from the germline V gene are LNHDA and SQIVND (reference sequence). The CDR3 coding sequence is TGTGCCAGTAGCCGGGACAGGGGCGGGAATAGCAATCAGCCCCAGCATTTT. This sequence encodes CASSRDRGGNSNQPQHF.

Written as DNA, the CDR3 is TGTGCCAGCAGTTTGGAAGGGCTGCCTGGAAACACCATATATTTT. Amino acid sequence: CASSLEGLPGNTIYF. The V call is TRBV27, the J call TRBJ1-3, with D unclear. The CDR3 runs 15 residues. V was pared by 3 bases and J by 2 bases, with 11 bases between. Germline V gene sequence: CDR1 MNHEY, CDR2 SMNVEV (reference sequence).

The genes are TRBV7-9 and TRBJ1-2, with D maybe TRBD1 (5 bases). V shed 1 base and J shed 8 bases, with 11 bases lying between them. The germline V gene encodes CDR1 SEHNR and CDR2 FQNEAQ (reference sequence). The CDR3 consists of 13 residues. CDR3 sequence reads: CASSLESGGGYTF. The CDR3 DNA follows: TGTGCCAGCAGCTTAGAGTCCGGGGGAGGCTACACCTTC.

V usage is TRBV4-1 and J usage is TRBJ1-2; tentatively, D is TRBD1 (5 bases). Trimming took off 0 bases at V and 4 bases at J, with 9 bases between the two ends. The CDR3 spans 14 residues. From germline, CDR1 is MGHRA and CDR2 YSYEKL. The DNA for the CDR3 is TGCGCCAGCAGCCAAGAGGGGGGACTCTATGGCTACACCTTC. Its translation is CASSQEGGLYGYTF.

The gene calls are TRBV6-5 and TRBJ1-2; maybe TRBD1 (6 bases). Trimming removed 2 bases at V and 4 bases at J, with 14 bases between. Germline V gene data show CDR1 as MNHEY and CDR2 as SVGAGI. This CDR3 has 15 amino acids. The CDR3 DNA reads as TGTGCCAGCAGTTACGGACAGCTCACCTCCTATGGCTACACCTTC. Translation: CASSYGQLTSYGYTF.

The chain carries TRBV27 and TRBJ1-4; 7 nucleotides align to TRBD1. The CDR3 has 15 amino acids. V dropped 0 bases and J dropped 6; count of bases not matched to a gene: 4. Germline CDR1 MNHEY, CDR2 SMNVEV (reference sequence). As DNA, the CDR3 is TGTGCCAGCAGTTTATCCCCCAGGGGGGATGAAAAACTGTTTTTT. Translated, it gives CASSLSPRGDEKLFF.

The V gene is TRBV2, the J gene TRBJ2-1, with 12 bases lining up with TRBD1. This CDR3 spans 16 amino acids. Germline trimming cut 3 bases from V and 4 bases from J; bases unmatched to any gene: 4. Germline V gene lookup returns CDR1 SNHLY and CDR2 FYNNEI. CDR3: CASSEGQGAGYNEQFF. The DNA for the CDR3 is TGTGCCAGCAGTGAGGGACAGGGGGCGGGATACAATGAGCAGTTCTTC.